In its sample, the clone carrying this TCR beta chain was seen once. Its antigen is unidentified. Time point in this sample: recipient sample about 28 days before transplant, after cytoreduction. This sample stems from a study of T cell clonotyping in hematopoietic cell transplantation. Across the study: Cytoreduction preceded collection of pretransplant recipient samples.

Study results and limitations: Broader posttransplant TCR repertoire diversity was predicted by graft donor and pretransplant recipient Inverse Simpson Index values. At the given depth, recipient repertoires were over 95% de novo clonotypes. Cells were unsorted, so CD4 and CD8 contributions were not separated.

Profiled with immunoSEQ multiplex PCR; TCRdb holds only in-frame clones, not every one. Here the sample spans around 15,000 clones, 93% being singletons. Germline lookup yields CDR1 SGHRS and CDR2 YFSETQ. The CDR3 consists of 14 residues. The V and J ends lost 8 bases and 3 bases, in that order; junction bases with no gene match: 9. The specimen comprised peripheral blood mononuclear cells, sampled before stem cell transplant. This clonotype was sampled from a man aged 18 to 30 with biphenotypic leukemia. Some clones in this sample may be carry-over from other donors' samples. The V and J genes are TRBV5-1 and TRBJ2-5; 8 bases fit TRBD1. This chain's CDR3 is CASRTGRLEETQYF. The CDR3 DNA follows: TGCGCCAGTCGGACAGGGAGACTGGAAGAGACCCAGTACTTC.